The rows below give T cell receptor beta chains drawn from one sample of a study of blood T cell repertoires in COVID-19. This table comes from immunoSEQ multiplex PCR, and its TCRdb copy is limited to in-frame clones, with some not included. The sample includes 250,000 to 350,000 clones, 70% to 90% of them seen just once. What was sequenced was PBMCs or T cells enriched from blood (not recorded which). The origin of the receptors is a woman aged 25 to 39 who had recovered from COVID-19. Each CDR3 is given without its conserved first and last residue. Clone size is shown for a subset of rows, as once, few, many or a class of expanded clone.

J | size | V | CDR3
TRBJ2-2 | - | TRBV6-2/TRBV6-3 | ASSTKGQGLTGELF
TRBJ2-5 | - | TRBV5-6 | ASSLDRGVGQETQY
TRBJ2-7 | - | TRBV6-5 | ASRPIGAGGYEQY
TRBJ2-1 | once | TRBV5-1 | ASSPDSGSYNEQF
TRBJ2-5 | - | TRBV9 | ASSVAQGGTLGTQY
TRBJ2-5 | - | TRBV11-2 | ASRTIRTGEETQY
TRBJ1-1 | - | TRBV28 | ASSGGMNTEAF
TRBJ1-5 | once | TRBV4-1 | ASSPLGTANQPQH
TRBJ2-1 | - | TRBV6-5 | ASSLRDNSYNEQF
TRBJ1-4 | - | TRBV4-1 | ASSQHTTGGNEKLF
TRBJ1-2 | - | TRBV7-9 | ASSFTTGTPNYGYT
TRBJ2-2 | - | TRBV5-1 | ASRTSGNEAGELF
TRBJ1-2 | - | TRBV3-1/TRBV3-2 | ASSQDGTGNYGYT
TRBJ2-3 | - | TRBV7-2 | ASSKGGGYTDTQY
TRBJ2-1 | - | TRBV7-9 | ASSFPLSGARSSYNEQF
TRBJ1-2 | few | TRBV7-9 | ASSRGGRSAYGYT
TRBJ2-5 | - | TRBV15 | ATSSSNSGGETQY
TRBJ2-1 | once | TRBV7-2 | ASSQGGRNHKYNEQF
TRBJ1-3 | - | TRBV3-1/TRBV3-2 | ASSQLRQELSGNTIY
TRBJ2-1 | - | TRBV19 | ASSTSSGPHNEQF
TRBJ1-1 | - | TRBV30 | AWSKLAEAF
TRBJ1-1 | - | TRBV11-2 | ASSTGGREAF
TRBJ2-3 | - | TRBV12-3/TRBV12-4 | ASSTSDTQY
TRBJ2-1 | - | TRBV24-1 | ATSEGSGGPGVNEQF
TRBJ2-1 | - | TRBV5-6 | ASSSLRGSGRLYNEQF
TRBJ1-1 | - | TRBV18 | ANSPAGKNTEAF
TRBJ1-1 | - | TRBV30 | AWSALLGLNTEAF
TRBJ1-5 | - | TRBV7-2 | ASSVEGTSNQPQH
TRBJ1-2 | - | TRBV2 | ASSGQTYGYT
TRBJ1-1 | - | TRBV27 | ASSFRGPNTEAF
TRBJ1-4 | - | TRBV5-6 | ASSLVGQGAEKLF
TRBJ2-4 | once | TRBV27 | ASSYVAGNIQY
TRBJ2-1 | - | TRBV5-6 | ASSQTSGVYNEQF
TRBJ2-7 | - | TRBV11-2 | ASSPRLGTYEQY
TRBJ2-1 | - | TRBV6-5 | ASAGQLASQF
TRBJ2-3 | few | TRBV20-1 | SARRVDTQY
TRBJ2-2 | few | TRBV12-3/TRBV12-4 | ASSSLYTGELF
TRBJ2-7 | - | TRBV27 | ASSLAGLYEQY
TRBJ2-7 | - | TRBV9 | ASSGSSYEQY
TRBJ1-1 | - | TRBV20-1 | SATERRSNTEAF
TRBJ1-1 | - | TRBV5-1 | ASRINPGPAGSEAF
TRBJ2-5 | - | TRBV6-5 | ASRGRGTETQY
TRBJ2-7 | few | TRBV6-5 | ASPGQGYEQY
TRBJ1-1 | - | TRBV25-1 | ASSSDSAGSEAF
TRBJ1-1 | - | TRBV19 | ASSQGGANTEAF
TRBJ2-2 | once | TRBV5-1 | ASSLELTGELF
TRBJ2-5 | - | TRBV11-3 | ASSLGGVSAETQY
TRBJ1-2 | - | TRBV16 | ASSPREGGYT
TRBJ1-5 | - | TRBV28 | ASSLWGQRLMGGNQPQH
TRBJ2-3 | once | TRBV5-1 | ASSGTSSSKDTQY
TRBJ2-7 | - | TRBV6-1 | ASSDRSSGNSYEQY
TRBJ1-5 | - | TRBV9 | ASSVAGDQPQH
TRBJ2-1 | - | TRBV27 | ASGDSNNEQF
TRBJ2-3 | - | TRBV7-3 | ASSLTSRDTQY
TRBJ1-5 | - | TRBV3-1/TRBV3-2 | ASSQDSRQPQH
TRBJ1-2 | once | TRBV28 | ASTFQGQHYGYT
TRBJ1-1 | - | TRBV6-5 | ASSTGQGGGTEAF
TRBJ2-3 | - | TRBV24-1 | ATSEQGDTQY
TRBJ2-7 | few | TRBV7-9 | ASSPVVGQGSNEQY